This T cell receptor (beta chain) stems from a study of cytomegalovirus exposure and HLA in healthy donors. Study-wide findings and caveats: Researchers counted approximately 160 TCR beta chains as cytomegalovirus-associated.

With respect to this clone: Its target is not known.

Libraries were prepared by immunoSEQ multiplex PCR; TCRdb keeps only in-frame clonotypes and omits some of them. The table has approximately 260,000 clones, around 88% seen once. The germline CDR1 and CDR2 sequences are MNHNS and SASEGT. This CDR3 comprises 15 residues. Trimming cost V 5 bases and J 1 base; bases outside gene matches: 5. The V gene is TRBV6-1, the J gene TRBJ2-7, with 10 positions matching TRBD1. The sample consisted of PBMCs. This sequence was found in a woman in her thirties in good health and CMV-seropositive. This CDR3 reads CASSQDRGRSYEQYF. For the CDR3, the DNA is TGTGCCAGCAGTCAAGACAGGGGGCGATCCTACGAGCAGTACTTC.